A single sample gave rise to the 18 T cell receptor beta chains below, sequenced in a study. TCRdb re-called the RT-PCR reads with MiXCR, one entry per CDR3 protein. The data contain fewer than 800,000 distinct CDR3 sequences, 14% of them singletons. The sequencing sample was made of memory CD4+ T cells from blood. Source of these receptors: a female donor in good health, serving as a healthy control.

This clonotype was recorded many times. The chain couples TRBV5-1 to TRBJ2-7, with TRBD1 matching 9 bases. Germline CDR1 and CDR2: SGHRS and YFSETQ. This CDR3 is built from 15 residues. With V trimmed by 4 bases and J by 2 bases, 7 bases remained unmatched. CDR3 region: CASSLGQGSAYEQYF. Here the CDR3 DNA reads TGCGCCAGCAGCCTGGGACAGGGTAGCGCCTACGAGCAGTACTTC.

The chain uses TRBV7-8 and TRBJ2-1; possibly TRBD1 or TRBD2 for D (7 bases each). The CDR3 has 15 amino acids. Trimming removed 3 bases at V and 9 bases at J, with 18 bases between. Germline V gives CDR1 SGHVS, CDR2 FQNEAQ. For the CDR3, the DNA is TGTGCCAGCAGCTTCGCCAGGGGGGAGGGGCGTGAGCAGTTCTTC. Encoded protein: CASSFARGEGREQFF.

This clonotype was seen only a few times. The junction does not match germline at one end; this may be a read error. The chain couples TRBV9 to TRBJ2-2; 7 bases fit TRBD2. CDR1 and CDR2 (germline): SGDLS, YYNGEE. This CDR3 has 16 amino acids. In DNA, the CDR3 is TGTGCCAGCAGCCCTCGGGGGGATGGAAACACCGTGGAGCTGTTTTTT. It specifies CASSPRGDGNTVELFF.

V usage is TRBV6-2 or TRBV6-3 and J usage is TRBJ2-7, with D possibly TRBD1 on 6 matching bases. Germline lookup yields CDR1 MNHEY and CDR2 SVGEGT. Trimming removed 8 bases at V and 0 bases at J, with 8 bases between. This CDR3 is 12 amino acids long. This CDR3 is CASGQRSYEQYF. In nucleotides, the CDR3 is TGTGCCAGCGGACAGCGCTCCTACGAGCAGTACTTC.

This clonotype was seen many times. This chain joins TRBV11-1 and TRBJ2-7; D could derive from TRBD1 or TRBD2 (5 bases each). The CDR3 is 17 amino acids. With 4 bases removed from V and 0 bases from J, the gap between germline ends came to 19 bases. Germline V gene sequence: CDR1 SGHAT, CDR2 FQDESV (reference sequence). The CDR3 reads CASSSDSGGFSSYEQYF. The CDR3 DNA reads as TGTGCCAGCAGCTCGGACTCTGGGGGATTTAGCTCCTACGAGCAGTACTTC.

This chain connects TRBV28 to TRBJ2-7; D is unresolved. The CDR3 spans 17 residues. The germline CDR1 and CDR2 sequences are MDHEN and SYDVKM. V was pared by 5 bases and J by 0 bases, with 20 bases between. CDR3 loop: CASSPPGAGESSYEQYF. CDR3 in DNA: TGTGCCAGCAGTCCACCCGGCGCCGGAGAGAGCTCCTACGAGCAGTACTTC.

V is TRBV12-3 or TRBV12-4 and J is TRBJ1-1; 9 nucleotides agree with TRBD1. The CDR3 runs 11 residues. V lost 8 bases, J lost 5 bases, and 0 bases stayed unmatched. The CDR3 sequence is CASGTGTEAFF. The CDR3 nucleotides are TGTGCCAGCGGGACAGGGACTGAAGCTTTCTTT.

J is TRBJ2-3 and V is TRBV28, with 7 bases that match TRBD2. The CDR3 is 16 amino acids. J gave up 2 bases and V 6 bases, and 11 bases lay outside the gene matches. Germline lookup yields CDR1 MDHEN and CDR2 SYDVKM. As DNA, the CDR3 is TGTGCCAGCAGCCACCTCGGGAGGTTCGTCACAGATACGCAGTATTTT. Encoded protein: CASSHLGRFVTDTQYF.

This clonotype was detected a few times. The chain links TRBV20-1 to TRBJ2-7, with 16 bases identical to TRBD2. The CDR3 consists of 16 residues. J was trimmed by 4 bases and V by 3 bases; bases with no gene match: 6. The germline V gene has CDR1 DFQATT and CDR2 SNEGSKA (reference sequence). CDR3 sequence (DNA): TGCAGTGCTAGGGGGACTAGCGGGAGGGTAGGATACGAGCAGTACTTC. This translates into CSARGTSGRVGYEQYF.

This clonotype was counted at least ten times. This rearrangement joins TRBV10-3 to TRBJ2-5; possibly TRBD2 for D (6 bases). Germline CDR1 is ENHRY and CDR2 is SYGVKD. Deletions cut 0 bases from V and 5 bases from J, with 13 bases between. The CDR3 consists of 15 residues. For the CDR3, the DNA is TGTGCCATCAGTGAGTCCGGGACTTGGGAGGAGACCCAGTACTTC. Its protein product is CAISESGTWEETQYF.

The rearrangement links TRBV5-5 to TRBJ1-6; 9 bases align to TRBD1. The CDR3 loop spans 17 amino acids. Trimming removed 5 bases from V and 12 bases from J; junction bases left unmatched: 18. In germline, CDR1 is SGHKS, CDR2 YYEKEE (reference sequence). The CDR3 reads CASRGRDRDSIRGPLHF. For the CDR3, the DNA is TGTGCCAGCAGGGGTCGGGACAGGGATTCGATAAGAGGACCCCTCCACTTT.

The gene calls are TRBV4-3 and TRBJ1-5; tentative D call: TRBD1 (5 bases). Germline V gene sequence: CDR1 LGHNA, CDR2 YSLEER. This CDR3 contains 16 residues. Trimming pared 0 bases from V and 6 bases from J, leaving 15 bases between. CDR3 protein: CASSQDWGPRGQPQHF. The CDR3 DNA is TGCGCCAGCAGCCAAGATTGGGGACCCCGCGGTCAGCCCCAGCATTTT.

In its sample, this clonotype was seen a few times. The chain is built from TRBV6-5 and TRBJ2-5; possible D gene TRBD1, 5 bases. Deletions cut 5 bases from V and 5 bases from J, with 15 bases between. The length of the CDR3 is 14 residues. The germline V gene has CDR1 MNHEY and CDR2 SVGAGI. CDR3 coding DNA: TGTGCCAGCAGTCCTCAGGGTGAGGTTGAGACCCAGTACTTC. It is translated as CASSPQGEVETQYF.

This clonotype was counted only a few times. The CDR3 region has the DNA TGTGCCAGCAGCCGCGGACAGGGAGGCGGTGGCTATGGCTACACCTTC. It yields the protein CASSRGQGGGGYGYTF. V gene TRBV3-1 combines with J gene TRBJ1-2; 8 bases line up with TRBD1. In germline, CDR1 is LGHDT, CDR2 YNNKEL (reference sequence). V lost 4 bases, J lost 4 bases, and 11 bases stayed unmatched. This CDR3 region has 16 residues.

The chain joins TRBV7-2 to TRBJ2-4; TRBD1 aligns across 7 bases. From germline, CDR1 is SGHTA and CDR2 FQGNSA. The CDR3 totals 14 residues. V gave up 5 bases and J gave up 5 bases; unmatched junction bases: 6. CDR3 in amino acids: CASSNRGSQNIQYF. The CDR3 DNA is TGTGCCAGCAGCAACAGGGGATCCCAAAACATTCAGTACTTC.

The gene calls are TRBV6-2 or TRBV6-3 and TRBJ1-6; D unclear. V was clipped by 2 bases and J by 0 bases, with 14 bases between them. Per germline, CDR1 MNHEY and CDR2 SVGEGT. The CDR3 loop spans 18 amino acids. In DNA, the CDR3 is TGTGCCAGCAGTTACAGAGGGAAGGGCGACTCCTATAATTCACCCCTCCACTTT. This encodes CASSYRGKGDSYNSPLHF.

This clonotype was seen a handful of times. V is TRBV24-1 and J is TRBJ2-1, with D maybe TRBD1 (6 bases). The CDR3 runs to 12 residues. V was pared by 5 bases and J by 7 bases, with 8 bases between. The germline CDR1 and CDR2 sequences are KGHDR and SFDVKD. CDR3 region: CATSAGANEQFF. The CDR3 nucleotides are TGTGCCACCAGTGCAGGGGCTAATGAGCAGTTCTTC.

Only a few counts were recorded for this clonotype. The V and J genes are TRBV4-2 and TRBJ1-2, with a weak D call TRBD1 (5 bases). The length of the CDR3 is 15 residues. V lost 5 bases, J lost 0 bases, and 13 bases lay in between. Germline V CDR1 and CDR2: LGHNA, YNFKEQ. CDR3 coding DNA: TGTGCCAGCAGCGCAGAACAGGAAGCTAACTATGGCTACACCTTC. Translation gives CASSAEQEANYGYTF.